Listed here are 18 T cell receptor beta chains from one sample, sequenced in a study of OX40 agonist ivuxolimab in advanced cancers. Library method: the immunoSEQ multiplex PCR assay. TCRdb retrieved this table from immuneACCESS and kept in-frame rearrangements only. Not all clones are present; in checked studies, unresolved V genes account for under half, and no reason is known for the remainder. The sample table shows roughly 62,000 clones, and roughly nine tenths are seen once. Clones ranked in the top ten supply 3.5% to 4.5% of the sample. Sample: CD4+ or CD8+ T cells sorted from blood, taken in a trial of the OX40 agonist ivuxolimab. The source is an adult with an advanced solid tumor such as melanoma, head and neck, liver or kidney cancer.

This chain joins TRBV21-1 and TRBJ2-3. TRBV21-1 is a pseudogene locus. CDR3 length equals 14 residues. CDR3 in DNA: TGTGCCAGCAGCAAAGCAACCCGGCTGGGTACGCAGTATTTT. Translating it yields CASSKATRLGTQYF.

This chain connects TRBV27 to TRBJ2-3, with TRBD2 matching over 7 bases. Germline CDR1 reads MNHEY; CDR2 reads SMNVEV (reference sequence). Trimming at V came to 7 bases and at J to 1 base, leaving 2 bases not matched to a gene. CDR3 length equals 13 residues. The chain's CDR3 is CASTGLRTDTQYF. The DNA of the CDR3 is TGTGCCAGCACGGGACTACGCACAGATACGCAGTATTTT.

The chain couples TRBV28 to TRBJ1-1, with no clear D. Germline values: CDR1 MDHEN, CDR2 SYDVKM. With 6 bases removed from V and 0 bases from J, the gap between germline ends came to 14 bases. CDR3 length equals 15 residues. CDR3 in amino acids: CASRQFSSMNTEAFF. The CDR3 bases are TGTGCCAGCAGACAGTTTTCGTCCATGAACACTGAAGCTTTCTTT.

V and J are TRBV4-1 and TRBJ2-7; D is perhaps TRBD2 (5 bases). V was clipped by 3 bases and J by 0 bases, with 9 bases between them. The CDR3 sequence is 14 residues long. Germline V gene sequence: CDR1 MGHRA, CDR2 YSYEKL. The CDR3 reads CASSHSGSSYEQYF. DNA of the CDR3: TGCGCCAGCAGCCATTCGGGGAGCTCCTACGAGCAGTACTTC.

This chain links TRBV7-8 with TRBJ2-1; TRBD2 might be the D (7 bases). V lost 5 bases, J lost 0 bases, and 17 bases lay in between. The CDR3 runs to 17 residues. Germline values: CDR1 SGHVS, CDR2 FQNEAQ. The CDR3 nucleotides read TGTGCCAGCAGCCGACGGGGGGCCGTTAGCTCCTACAATGAGCAGTTCTTC. Protein sequence: CASSRRGAVSSYNEQFF.

The chain is built from TRBV10-3 and TRBJ2-3; D remains ambiguous. This CDR3 has 13 amino acids. V was cut by 1 base and J by 4 bases, with 6 bases left in between. Germline CDR1 and CDR2: ENHRY and SYGVKD. CDR3 nucleotide sequence: TGTGCCATCAGTGAGTTCCGTTCAGATACGCAGTATTTT. This codes for CAISEFRSDTQYF.

J is TRBJ1-2 and V is TRBV19, with 8 bases identical to TRBD1. J gave up 8 bases and V 3 bases, and 5 bases lay outside the gene matches. The CDR3 totals 13 residues. The germline V gene has CDR1 LNHDA and CDR2 SQIVND (reference sequence). The CDR3 sequence: CASSIGQGGGYTF. CDR3 DNA: TGTGCCAGTAGTATTGGACAGGGAGGAGGCTACACCTTC.

This clone came up a few times. J is TRBJ2-7 and V is TRBV11-2; a possible D gene is TRBD2 (5 bases). V shed 4 bases and J shed 2 bases, with 12 bases lying between them. The CDR3 is 14 residues long. Germline lookup yields CDR1 SGHAT and CDR2 FQNNGV. The CDR3 DNA is TGTGCCAGCAGCTGGGCCCTCGGGGCCTACGAGCAGTACTTC. Protein product: CASSWALGAYEQYF. The full variable domain, with the rest looked up from reference TRBV11-2 and TRBJ2-7, is EAGVAQSPRYKIIEKRQSVAFWCNPISGHATLYWYQQILGQGPKLLIQFQNNGVVDDSQLPKDRFSAERLKGVDSTLKIQPAKLEDSAVYLCASSWALGAYEQYFGPGTRLTVT.

The gene calls are TRBV28 and TRBJ1-5; no clear D gene. CDR1 and CDR2 from the germline V gene are MDHEN and SYDVKM. CDR3 length equals 12 residues. V gave up 5 bases and J gave up 7 bases, with 9 bases separating them. The chain's CDR3 is CASSRVRQPQHF. CDR3 sequence (DNA): TGTGCCAGCAGTAGGGTCAGGCAGCCCCAGCATTTT. The entire variable domain, with the rest obtained from reference TRBV28 and TRBJ1-5, is as follows: DVKVTQSSRYLVKRTGEKVFLECVQDMDHENMFWYRQDPGLGLRLIYFSYDVKMKEKGDIPEGYSVSREKKERFSLILESASTNQTSMYLCASSRVRQPQHFGDGTRLSIL.

The rearrangement uses TRBV28 and TRBJ2-1, with D perhaps matching TRBD1 (6 bases). The length of the CDR3 is 13 residues. Trimming left V 5 bases short and J 5 bases short, with 10 bases between. Germline CDR1 is MDHEN and CDR2 is SYDVKM. Here the CDR3 reads CASSRTENNEQFF. In DNA, the CDR3 is TGTGCCAGCAGTCGGACAGAGAACAATGAGCAGTTCTTC.

On this clone itself: One end of the junction is discordant with germline, which a read error may explain. This CDR3 is also generated by other DNA sequences in the sample. This chain links TRBV27 with TRBJ2-6; TRBD1 might be the D (5 bases). CDR1 MNHEY and CDR2 SMNVEV come from the germline V gene (reference sequence). This CDR3 comprises 15 residues. The CDR3 protein is CASSLAMAGANVLTF. As DNA, the CDR3 is TGTGCCAGCAGTTTAGCCATGGCTGGGGCTAACGTCCTGACTTTC.

The chain has TRBV11-3 and TRBJ1-5, with D possibly TRBD1 on 5 matching bases. CDR1 SGHNT and CDR2 YENEEA come from the germline V gene. The V end lost 5 bases, the J end lost 6 bases, and 17 bases lay between the germline ends. The CDR3 sequence is 15 residues long. CDR3 nucleotides: TGTGCCAGCAGCACGATTCCGGGGGTGGGTCAGCCCCAGCATTTT. Protein: CASSTIPGVGQPQHF. Variable domain in full (rest from reference TRBV11-3 and TRBJ1-5): EAGVVQSPRYKIIEKKQPVAFWCNPISGHNTLYWYLQNLGQGPELLIRYENEEAVDDSQLPKDRFSAERLKGVDSTLKIQPAELGDSAVYLCASSTIPGVGQPQHFGDGTRLSIL.

The rearrangement links TRBV28 to TRBJ2-2, with D tentatively TRBD2 (5 bases). CDR3 size: 15 residues. Germline-derived CDR1 and CDR2 are MDHEN and SYDVKM. The V end was cut by 1 base, the J end by 1 base, with 7 bases between. In nucleotides, the CDR3 is TGTGCCAGCAGTTTATTCGCGGGGAACACCGGGGAGCTGTTTTTT. This codes for CASSLFAGNTGELFF.

The chain carries TRBV11-2 and TRBJ2-7; D is unresolved. CDR3 length: 15 amino acids. CDR1 is SGHAT and CDR2 is FQNNGV in the germline V gene. V was trimmed by 5 bases and J by 4 bases, leaving 18 bases between them. The CDR3 loop reads CASSQLTDFSYEQYF. CDR3 DNA: TGTGCCAGCAGCCAACTTACCGACTTCAGTTACGAGCAGTACTTC.

V is TRBV13 and J is TRBJ2-7; 7 nucleotides match TRBD2. The CDR3 runs to 14 residues. Looked up from germline, CDR1 is PRHDT and CDR2 is FYEKMQ (reference sequence). With V trimmed by 5 bases and J by 3 bases, 7 bases remained unmatched. CDR3 in amino acids: CASSIRGESYEQYF. The CDR3 nucleotides read TGTGCCAGCAGCATACGGGGGGAGAGCTACGAGCAGTACTTC. Using reference TRBV13 and TRBJ2-7 for the parts outside the CDR3, the full variable domain is AAGVIQSPRHLIKEKRETATLKCYPIPRHDTVYWYQQGPGQDPQFLISFYEKMQSDKGSIPDRFSAQQFSDYHSELNMSSLELGDSALYFCASSIRGESYEQYFGPGTRLTVT.

V gene TRBV27 combines with J gene TRBJ2-3; tentatively, D is TRBD1 (6 bases). V was pared by 5 bases and J by 3 bases, with 15 bases between. CDR3 length: 15 residues. From germline, CDR1 is MNHEY and CDR2 SMNVEV (reference sequence). CDR3 sequence reads: CASSTGQSRTDTQYF. The CDR3, as DNA: TGTGCCAGCAGTACCGGACAGTCGAGGACAGATACGCAGTATTTT.

The chain employs TRBV19 and TRBJ2-1, with 10 bases fitting TRBD2. The CDR3 runs 15 residues. Germline loops: CDR1 LNHDA, CDR2 SQIVND (reference sequence). The ends lost 5 bases at V and 2 bases at J; junction bases unmatched: 3. The CDR3 protein is CASSPSGSPYNEQFF. The CDR3 bases are TGTGCCAGTAGTCCTAGCGGGAGCCCCTACAATGAGCAGTTCTTC.

The V call is TRBV7-3, the J call TRBJ2-2; D may be TRBD2 (5 bases). Germline-derived CDR1 and CDR2 are SGHTA and FQGTGA. CDR3 length: 18 residues. The V end lost 5 bases, the J end lost 0 bases, and 19 bases lay between the germline ends. The CDR3 is CASSNTRTGSANTGELFF. The CDR3 DNA is TGTGCCAGCAGCAATACTCGGACGGGATCCGCGAACACCGGGGAGCTGTTTTTT.